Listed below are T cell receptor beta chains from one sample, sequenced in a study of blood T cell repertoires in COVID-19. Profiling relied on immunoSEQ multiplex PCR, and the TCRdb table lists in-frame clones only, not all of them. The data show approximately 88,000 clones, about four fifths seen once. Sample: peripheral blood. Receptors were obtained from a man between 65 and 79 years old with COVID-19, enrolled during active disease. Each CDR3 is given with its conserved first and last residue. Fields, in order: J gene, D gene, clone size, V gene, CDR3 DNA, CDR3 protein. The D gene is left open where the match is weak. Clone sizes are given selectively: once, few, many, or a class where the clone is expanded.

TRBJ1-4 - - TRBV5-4 TGTGCCAGCAGCCCTGGACAGAACAATGAAAAACTGTTTTTT CASSPGQNNEKLFF
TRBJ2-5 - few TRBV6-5 TGTGCCAGCAGTTACCGAACAGGGTACCAAGAGACCCAGTACTTC CASSYRTGYQETQYF
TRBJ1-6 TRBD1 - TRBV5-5 TGTGCCAGCAGCTTGGGGGCAGGGGGTGCCAATTCACCCCTCCACTTT CASSLGAGGANSPLHF
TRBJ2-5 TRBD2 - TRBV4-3 TGCGCCAGCAGCCAAGATTTAACGGGGGGGCCTGAGACCCAGTACTTC CASSQDLTGGPETQYF
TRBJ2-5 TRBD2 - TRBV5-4 TGTGCCAGCAGCCGCGGGACTAGCGGGAGAGAGACCCAGTACTTC CASSRGTSGRETQYF
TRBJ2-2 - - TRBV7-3 TGTGCCAGCAGTCCGAACCCAGGGTCCACCGGGGAGCTGTTTTTT CASSPNPGSTGELFF
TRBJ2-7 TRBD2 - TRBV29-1 TGCAGCGTTACCCGGGAGGCCTACGAGCAGTACTTC CSVTREAYEQYF
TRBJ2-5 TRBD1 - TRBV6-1 TGTGCCAGCGAGGGGACAGGGGGAAAGACCCAGTACTTC CASEGTGGKTQYF
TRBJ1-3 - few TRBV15 TGTGCCACCAGCGCGGAGAGCTCTGGAAACACCATATATTTT CATSAESSGNTIYF
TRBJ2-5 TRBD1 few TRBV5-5 TGTGCCAGCAGCTTGGACAGGGGTTCCGCCCGGGAGACCCAGTACTTC CASSLDRGSARETQYF
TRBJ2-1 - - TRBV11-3 TGTGCCAGCAGCCTCGAGGGGGAGACGTCCTACAATGAGCAGTTCTTC CASSLEGETSYNEQFF
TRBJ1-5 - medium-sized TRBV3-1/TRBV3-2 TGTGCCAGCAGCCAAGATTCCCGGGGTAATCAGCCCCAGCATTTT CASSQDSRGNQPQHF
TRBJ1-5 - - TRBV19 TGTGCCAGTAGTATAGGAGTGGCCCAGCATTTT CASSIGVAQHF
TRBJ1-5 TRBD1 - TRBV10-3 TGTGCCATCAGTCCGGGACAGGATAGCAATCAGCCCCAGCATTTT CAISPGQDSNQPQHF
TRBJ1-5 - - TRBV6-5 TGTGCCAGCCGGGGGGCATGGAATCAGCCCCAGCATTTT CASRGAWNQPQHF
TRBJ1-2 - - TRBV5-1 TGCGCCAGCAGCTTGTCCATGGGGGCGTCCTATGGCTACACCTTC CASSLSMGASYGYTF
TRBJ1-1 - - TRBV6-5 TGTGCCAGCAGTTACAGGGGCACCCGAATAGGATTCTTT CASSYRGTRIGFF
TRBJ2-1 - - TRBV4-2 TGTGCCAGCAGTCCATGGGCGGGCGGGAACAATGAGCAGTTCTTC CASSPWAGGNNEQFF
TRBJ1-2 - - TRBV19 TGTGCCAGTAGTACACCTACAGGGGGCTACACCTTC CASSTPTGGYTF
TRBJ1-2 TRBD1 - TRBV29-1 TGCAGCGGGGGGTCGTCCAGGGGGCTTGACTATGGCTACACCTTC CSGGSSRGLDYGYTF
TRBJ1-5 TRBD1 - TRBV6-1 TGTGCCAGCAGTGGGACGAACAGGGGGCAGAATCAGCCCCAGCATTTT CASSGTNRGQNQPQHF
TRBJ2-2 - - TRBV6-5 TGTGCCAGCAGTTACGAGGCGGCAGCGAACACCGGGGAGCTGTTTTTT CASSYEAAANTGELFF
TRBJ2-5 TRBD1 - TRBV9 TGTGCCAGCAGTGCAACGGGACAGGGGGAGACCCAGTACTTC CASSATGQGETQYF
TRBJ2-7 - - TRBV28 TGTGCCAGCAGTTCGGACTTCCTTGCCCACTACGAGCAGTACTTC CASSSDFLAHYEQYF
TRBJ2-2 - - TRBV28 TGTGCCAGCACCCGAGGGGACAAGGGCAACACCGGGGAGCTGTTTTTT CASTRGDKGNTGELFF
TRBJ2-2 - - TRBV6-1 TGTGCCAGCAGTGAACAACCGGGAACCGGGGAGCTGTTTTTT CASSEQPGTGELFF